Below, 12 T cell receptor beta chains from the same sample are listed, as sequenced in a study of T-cell memory formation after mild COVID-19. From the 5' RACE reads, TCRdb called clonotypes with MiXCR, one entry per CDR3 protein. This sample has around 120,000 distinct CDR3 sequences, with more than 15% found just once. Sequenced input: PBMCs or a T cell subset sorted from them (not recorded which). These receptors originate from an adult woman who had mild COVID-19 (a few samples of this study predate the infection). Cell type and time point are not known.

This clonotype was found once. The chain combines TRBV20-1 with TRBJ2-1, with D unclear. Germline V lookup: CDR1 DFQATT, CDR2 SNEGSKA (reference sequence). The length of the CDR3 is 13 residues. V lost 3 bases and J lost 2, with 8 bases in between. CDR3 in amino acids: CSARARTYNEQFF. As DNA, the CDR3 is TGCAGTGCTAGGGCCAGAACCTACAATGAGCAGTTCTTC.

The V call is TRBV18, the J call TRBJ1-1; 7 bases align to TRBD1. The J segment lost 5 bases and the V segment lost 7 bases, leaving 10 bases of the junction unmatched. Germline CDR1 and CDR2: KGHSH and LQKENI. The CDR3 extends over 14 amino acids. As DNA, the CDR3 is TGTGCCAGCTTACTCTCGCGACAGGGAACTGAAGCTTTCTTT. Its protein product is CASLLSRQGTEAFF.

This clonotype has at least ten counts. This chain connects TRBV7-6 to TRBJ2-1; TRBD1 agrees at 9 bases. The CDR3 is made up of 14 amino acids. Germline CDR1 is SGHVS and CDR2 is FNYEAQ. Losses at the gene ends were 6 bases for V and 8 bases for J; bases not matched to a gene: 8. The CDR3: CASRGDRGGDEQFF. In DNA, the CDR3 is TGTGCCAGCAGGGGAGACAGGGGGGGGGATGAGCAGTTCTTC.

This clonotype was seen a few times. J is TRBJ2-7 and V is TRBV7-2; the D gene could be TRBD1 or TRBD2 (6 bases each). The germline V gene encodes CDR1 SGHTA and CDR2 FQGNSA. The CDR3 covers 15 residues. Deletions cut 1 base from V and 3 bases from J, with 13 bases between. The CDR3 reads CASSLGGATLYEQYF. The CDR3 nucleotides read TGTGCCAGCAGCTTAGGGGGGGCCACTCTCTACGAGCAGTACTTC.

This clonotype has more than one count but fewer than ten. CDR3: CASSQDGPSGRAAQYF. CDR3 sequence (DNA): TGCGCCAGCAGCCAAGATGGTCCTAGCGGGAGAGCGGCCCAGTACTTC. The chain uses TRBV4-3 and TRBJ2-5, with 10 bases identical to TRBD2. CDR3 length: 16 residues. Losses at the gene ends were 0 bases for V and 9 bases for J; bases not matched to a gene: 10. Germline V gene sequence: CDR1 LGHNA, CDR2 YSLEER.

The chain joins TRBV7-9 to TRBJ2-3; 7 bases align to TRBD2. The J segment lost 0 bases and the V segment lost 1 base, leaving 4 bases of the junction unmatched. Germline lookup yields CDR1 SEHNR and CDR2 FQNEAQ (reference sequence). The CDR3 length is 16 residues. CDR3 nucleotide sequence: TGTGCCAGCAGCTTAGTATCTAGCGGAAGCACAGATACGCAGTATTTT. Encoded protein: CASSLVSSGSTDTQYF.

This clonotype was picked up a small number of times. The CDR3 here is CASTMRGDTGELFF. The CDR3 DNA is TGTGCCAGCACCATGAGGGGGGACACCGGGGAGCTGTTTTTT. The chain links TRBV6-5 to TRBJ2-2; perhaps D is TRBD1 or TRBD2 (6 bases each). Trimming removed 7 bases at V and 3 bases at J, with 12 bases between. CDR3 length: 14 amino acids. CDR1 and CDR2 from the germline V gene are MNHEY and SVGAGI.

This clonotype has only a few counts. This chain connects TRBV6-2 or TRBV6-3 to TRBJ2-3; 7 bases fit TRBD1. This CDR3 spans 16 amino acids. Trimming took 0 bases from V and 0 from J; bases not matched to a gene: 3. Germline assignment: CDR1 MNHEY and CDR2 SVGEGT. The CDR3 spells CASSYSKTGSTDTQYF. DNA of the CDR3: TGTGCCAGCAGTTACTCGAAGACAGGGAGCACAGATACGCAGTATTTT.

The chain has TRBV7-2 and TRBJ2-1, with D possibly being TRBD1 (6 bases). V was cut by 5 bases and J by 9 bases, with 14 bases left in between. The length of the CDR3 is 13 residues. CDR1 is SGHTA, CDR2 FQGNSA, per germline. The CDR3 bases are TGTGCCAGCAGCACTCGGGCGGACAGTGAGCAGTTCTTC. Translated: CASSTRADSEQFF.

The chain has TRBV25-1 and TRBJ2-1; 10 bases are a match to TRBD1. This CDR3 region has 16 residues. The V gene's germline CDR1 is MGHDK and CDR2 SYGVNS. Germline trimming cut 8 bases from V and 9 bases from J; bases unmatched to any gene: 16. CDR3 in DNA: TGTGCCAGCTCTCGTCTATCCGGGACAGGGGTCGTTGAGCAGTTCTTC. Encoded protein: CASSRLSGTGVVEQFF.

This chain links TRBV18 with TRBJ2-5; no definite D call. The CDR3 totals 13 residues. V lost 4 bases and J 1 base, leaving 7 bases between the germline ends. The germline V gene has CDR1 KGHSH and CDR2 LQKENI. The CDR3: CASSRLTQETQYF. Here the CDR3 DNA reads TGTGCCAGCTCACGACTCACCCAAGAGACCCAGTACTTC.

This clonotype was observed a few times. This rearrangement joins TRBV2 to TRBJ1-2; D not certain. The length of the CDR3 is 13 residues. Trimming stripped 6 bases from V and 0 bases from J, with 8 bases between. The germline CDR1 and CDR2 sequences are SNHLY and FYNNEI. The CDR3 region is CASRRAPNYGYTF. CDR3 bases: TGTGCCAGCAGGAGGGCGCCTAACTATGGCTACACCTTC. The full variable domain, completed using reference TRBV2 and TRBJ1-2, is EPEVTQTPSHQVTQMGQEVILRCVPISNHLYFYWYRQILGQKVEFLVSFYNNEISEKSEIFDDQFSVERPDGSNFTLKIRSTKLEDSAMYFCASRRAPNYGYTFGSGTRLTVV.